One TCR beta chain is described in this entry. The antigen remains undetermined. With 60 Vbeta and 13 Jbeta primers, the PCR was carried out. The authors' processing: A follow-up analysis tallied 70 million to 80 million unique TCR beta chains, approximately 10 million shared. Repertoires were generated with immunoSEQ multiplex PCR, while TCRdb's copy carries only in-frame clones and drops some. V, J and clone size are those of that table, while D and trimming were read from the DNA. The repertoire holds 170,000 or so clones, with 82% as singletons. This record comes from a study of cytomegalovirus exposure and HLA in healthy donors. Findings of the study overall: A later analysis reportedly identified an Asian-associated ancestry cluster as carrying fewer N-insertions than the approximately 670-donor mean. Clonal expansion, a later analysis showed, was greater in HLA-associated TCR beta chains than in equally common others.

Sample: PBMCs. This sequence originates from a woman in her forties or fifties in good health and CMV-seronegative.

CDR3 sequence (DNA): TGTGCCAGCAGTGAAGCGCAGGGTAACAGTGGGGCCAACGTCCTGACTTTC. It specifies CASSEAQGNSGANVLTF. J is TRBJ2-6 and V is TRBV2, with D possibly matching TRBD1 (5 bases). The germline V and J ends were trimmed by 0 bases and 3 bases, with 12 bases remaining between them. The CDR3 runs 17 residues. The germline gives CDR1 SNHLY, CDR2 FYNNEI.